This record looks at one T cell receptor (beta chain) sequence and its context. As yet, its antigen is unknown. The CDR3 extends over 15 amino acids. V was pared by 4 bases and J by 5 bases, with 5 bases of the junction left unmatched. CDR1 is LNHNV and CDR2 is YYDKDF in the germline V gene (reference sequence). The entry originates in a study of OX40 agonist ivuxolimab in advanced cancers. General study findings and limits: In the 0.1 to 3.0 mg/kg range, CD4+ and CD8+ blood T cells had expanded clonally by week 6. On average, CD8+ T cells had more expanded clones than CD4+.

Produced via immunoSEQ multiplex PCR; TCRdb's table is partial and in-frame only. The sample lists about 95,000 clones; 91% were seen once. The specimen was CD4+ or CD8+ T cells sorted from blood, collected in a trial of the OX40 agonist ivuxolimab. The V and J genes are TRBV15 and TRBJ2-2; 9 bases are shared with TRBD2. This TCR came from an adult with an advanced solid tumor such as melanoma, head and neck, liver or kidney cancer. The DNA for the CDR3 is TGTGCCACCAGCAATAGCGGGAGCGGTACCGGGGAGCTGTTTTTT. This codes for CATSNSGSGTGELFF.